Listed below are T cell receptor beta chains from one sample, sequenced in a study of regulatory T cells in long-lasting Graves disease. TCRdb analysed the multiplex PCR reads with MiXCR anew, one entry per CDR3 protein. The table has 500,000 to 700,000 distinct CDR3 sequences, around 17% seen once; the top ten hold under 20%. In addition, the sample was reused for a study of T cells in Graves' hyperthyroidism and ophthalmopathy.

This specimen consisted of peripheral blood mononuclear cells (PBMCs), obtained at new diagnosis, from a patient treated with antithyroid drugs. These receptors all come from a woman in her 30s with Graves disease. CDR3s include the opening cysteine and the closing phenylalanine or tryptophan. D genes are given only for firm matches. Some rows have no size entry. The others give once, few or many, or a class for an expanded clone.

>many|TRBJ2-7|TRBV27|NA|16
CASSSSTGHLSYEQYF
TGTGCCAGCAGTTCATCCACAGGGCATCTTTCCTACGAGCAGTACTTC
>NA|TRBJ1-4|TRBV7-9|NA|19
CASSFIRDLLVATNEKLFF
TGTGCCAGCAGCTTTATCCGGGACCTATTAGTTGCAACTAATGAAAAACTGTTTTTT
>many|TRBJ1-4|TRBV11-2|NA|15
CASSLGRWEGEKLFF
TGTGCCAGCAGCTTAGGGCGCTGGGAAGGAGAAAAACTGTTTTTT
>many|TRBJ1-4|TRBV2|NA|13
CASRGTGVEKLFF
TGTGCCAGCAGGGGGACGGGGGTTGAAAAACTGTTTTTT
>many|TRBJ2-5|TRBV6-1|NA|13
CASRHRGAATQYF
TGTGCCAGCAGACATCGGGGTGCGGCGACCCAGTACTTC
>NA|TRBJ2-1|TRBV7-9|NA|13
CASSSSTGNEQFF
TGTGCCAGCAGCTCTTCGACGGGGAATGAGCAGTTCTTC
>NA|TRBJ2-1|TRBV6-4|TRBD2|13
CASSDRPAGEQFF
TGTGCCAGCAGTGACCGCCCAGCGGGGGAGCAGTTCTTC
>NA|TRBJ1-2|TRBV18|NA|14
CASSPEQGSYGYTF
TGTGCCAGCTCCCCAGAACAGGGAAGCTATGGCTACACCTTC
>NA|TRBJ1-1|TRBV4-1|NA|15
CASSQVGVRNTEAFF
TGCGCCAGCAGCCAAGTTGGGGTCAGGAACACTGAAGCTTTCTTT
>few|TRBJ2-7|TRBV4-1|NA|13
CASSQEVRREQYF
TGCGCCAGCAGCCAAGAGGTGAGGCGCGAGCAGTACTTC
>many|TRBJ2-7|TRBV28|TRBD2|16
CASSLASSGISYEQYF
TGTGCCAGCAGTTTAGCCTCTAGCGGTATCTCCTACGAGCAGTACTTC
>few|TRBJ2-3|TRBV7-9|TRBD2|17
CASSLGHLRESPDTQYF
TGTGCCAGCAGCTTGGGGCATTTGCGGGAGAGTCCAGATACGCAGTATTTT
>many|TRBJ2-4|TRBV28|TRBD2|10
CASGRAKAHF
TGTGCTAGCGGGAGGGCCAAAGCGCACTTC
>many|TRBJ1-1|TRBV28|TRBD1|15
CASSPRQGVYTEAFF
TGTGCCAGCAGTCCCCGACAGGGGGTTTACACTGAAGCTTTCTTT